A selection of T cell receptor beta chains follows, all from one sample in a study of T cell responses to AZD1222 COVID-19 vaccine. Sequencing was performed with immunoSEQ multiplex PCR; in TCRdb, only in-frame clones are kept and a portion is missing. The table records about 150,000 clones, roughly 90% of them present only once. Sequences were derived from peripheral blood, sampled on day 0 of MenACWY control vaccination. The source is an adult in good health. CDR3s include the opening cysteine and the closing phenylalanine or tryptophan. The order of the fields is D gene, V gene, J gene, clone size, CDR3 DNA, CDR3 protein. D genes are given only for firm matches. Clone size is stated in some rows and not others, as once, few, many or a class when expanded.

D: NA
V: TRBV19
J: TRBJ1-2
size: NA
DNA: TGTGCCAGTAGTCCAAGAGTGGACTATGGCTACACCTTC
CDR3: CASSPRVDYGYTF

D: TRBD2
V: TRBV5-1
J: TRBJ2-3
size: NA
DNA: TGCGCCAGCAGCGAGCGGGGGCTTACCGACACAGATACGCAGTATTTT
CDR3: CASSERGLTDTDTQYF

D: NA
V: TRBV24-1
J: TRBJ2-2
size: NA
DNA: TGTGCCACCAGTGATTTGGGAGGGGTTCAAATGGGCCGGGAGCTGTTTTTT
CDR3: CATSDLGGVQMGRELFF

D: NA
V: TRBV4-2
J: TRBJ1-4
size: NA
DNA: TGTGCCAGCAGCCAAGCGCTATCAATGTGGAAACTGTTTTTT
CDR3: CASSQALSMWKLFF

D: TRBD1
V: TRBV7-2
J: TRBJ1-5
size: NA
DNA: TGTGCCAGCAGCTTGGGGACAGGGGGCGGGTATCGTAATCAGCCCCAGCATTTT
CDR3: CASSLGTGGGYRNQPQHF

D: NA
V: TRBV9
J: TRBJ2-2
size: NA
DNA: TGTGCCAGCAGCGTAGCTTCGCCGGGCACCGGGGAGCTGTTTTTT
CDR3: CASSVASPGTGELFF

D: NA
V: TRBV9
J: TRBJ1-6
size: NA
DNA: TGTGCCAGCAGCGTAGGTGGAGGGAGACTCTATAATTCACCCCTCCACTTT
CDR3: CASSVGGGRLYNSPLHF

D: TRBD1
V: TRBV4-1
J: TRBJ1-4
size: once
DNA: TGCGCCAGCAGCCCACGACAGGGGTCTGCTAATGAAAAACTGTTTTTT
CDR3: CASSPRQGSANEKLFF

D: TRBD2
V: TRBV7-3
J: TRBJ2-1
size: once
DNA: TGTGCCAGCAGCTTAATGGGCGGGAGCTCCTACAATGAGCAGTTCTTC
CDR3: CASSLMGGSSYNEQFF

D: TRBD1
V: TRBV5-1
J: TRBJ1-2
size: few
DNA: TGCGCCAGCAGCTGGGACAGGGGCGATGGCTACACCTTC
CDR3: CASSWDRGDGYTF

D: NA
V: TRBV15
J: TRBJ1-4
size: NA
DNA: TGTGCCACCATGAGGGGACATAATGAAAAACTGTTTTTT
CDR3: CATMRGHNEKLFF

D: TRBD1
V: TRBV5-6
J: TRBJ1-5
size: NA
DNA: TGTGCCAGCAGCTCCACAGGGGTACAGCCCCAGCATTTT
CDR3: CASSSTGVQPQHF

D: NA
V: TRBV5-1
J: TRBJ2-2
size: NA
DNA: TGCGCCAGCAGCCTGGACGGGAACACCGGGGAGCTGTTTTTT
CDR3: CASSLDGNTGELFF

D: TRBD1
V: TRBV7-8
J: TRBJ2-3
size: NA
DNA: TGTGCCAGCAGCGTGACAGGGTTAGATACGCAGTATTTT
CDR3: CASSVTGLDTQYF

D: NA
V: TRBV6-2/TRBV6-3
J: TRBJ2-3
size: NA
DNA: TGTGCCAGCAGTACTCCCGCAACGGGAATCACAGATACGCAGTATTTT
CDR3: CASSTPATGITDTQYF

D: NA
V: TRBV7-8
J: TRBJ1-6
size: NA
DNA: TGTGCCAGCAAACGGAACGGGGGCCCGGTTTATAATTCACCCCTCCACTTT
CDR3: CASKRNGGPVYNSPLHF

D: TRBD1
V: TRBV15
J: TRBJ1-1
size: NA
DNA: TGTGCCACCAGCAGAGGCAGGGGGCGAACCACTGAAGCTTTCTTT
CDR3: CATSRGRGRTTEAFF

D: NA
V: TRBV2
J: TRBJ2-2
size: NA
DNA: TGTGCCAGCAGACGGGACACTCGCGTCCCGGAGCTGTTTTTT
CDR3: CASRRDTRVPELFF

D: NA
V: TRBV18
J: TRBJ2-1
size: NA
DNA: TGTGCCAGCTCACCATCGAAAAGTGCCCCTGAGCAGTTCTTC
CDR3: CASSPSKSAPEQFF

D: NA
V: TRBV29-1
J: TRBJ2-5
size: NA
DNA: TGCAGCGCTATCAGGTTGCGGGAGACCCAGTACTTC
CDR3: CSAIRLRETQYF

D: NA
V: TRBV30
J: TRBJ2-5
size: NA
DNA: TGTGCCTGGACAAGGGGCCGGGGGGAGACCCAGTACTTC
CDR3: CAWTRGRGETQYF

D: NA
V: TRBV19
J: TRBJ1-2
size: NA
DNA: TGTGCCAGTAGTCCACCCACAGAAGGGATAGGCTACACCTTC
CDR3: CASSPPTEGIGYTF

D: NA
V: TRBV19
J: TRBJ2-2
size: NA
DNA: TGTGCCAGTAGTATGAGAGGAGGGCCTCTCACCGGGGAGCTGTTTTTT
CDR3: CASSMRGGPLTGELFF